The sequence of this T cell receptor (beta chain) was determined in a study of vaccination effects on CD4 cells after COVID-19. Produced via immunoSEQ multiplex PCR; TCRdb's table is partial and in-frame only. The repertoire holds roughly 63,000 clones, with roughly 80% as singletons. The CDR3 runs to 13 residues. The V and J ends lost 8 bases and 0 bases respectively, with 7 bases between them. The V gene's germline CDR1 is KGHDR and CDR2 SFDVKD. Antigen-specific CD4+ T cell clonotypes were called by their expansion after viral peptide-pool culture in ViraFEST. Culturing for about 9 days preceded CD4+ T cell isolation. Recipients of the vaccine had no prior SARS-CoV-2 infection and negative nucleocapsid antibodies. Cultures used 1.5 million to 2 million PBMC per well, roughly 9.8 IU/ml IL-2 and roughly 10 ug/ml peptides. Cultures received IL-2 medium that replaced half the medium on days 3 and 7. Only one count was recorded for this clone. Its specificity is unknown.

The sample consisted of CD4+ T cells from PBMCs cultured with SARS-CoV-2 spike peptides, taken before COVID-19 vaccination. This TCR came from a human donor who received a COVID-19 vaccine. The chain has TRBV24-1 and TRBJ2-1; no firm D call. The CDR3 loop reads CATTDDSYNEQFF. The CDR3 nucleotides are TGTGCCACCACGGACGACTCCTACAATGAGCAGTTCTTC.